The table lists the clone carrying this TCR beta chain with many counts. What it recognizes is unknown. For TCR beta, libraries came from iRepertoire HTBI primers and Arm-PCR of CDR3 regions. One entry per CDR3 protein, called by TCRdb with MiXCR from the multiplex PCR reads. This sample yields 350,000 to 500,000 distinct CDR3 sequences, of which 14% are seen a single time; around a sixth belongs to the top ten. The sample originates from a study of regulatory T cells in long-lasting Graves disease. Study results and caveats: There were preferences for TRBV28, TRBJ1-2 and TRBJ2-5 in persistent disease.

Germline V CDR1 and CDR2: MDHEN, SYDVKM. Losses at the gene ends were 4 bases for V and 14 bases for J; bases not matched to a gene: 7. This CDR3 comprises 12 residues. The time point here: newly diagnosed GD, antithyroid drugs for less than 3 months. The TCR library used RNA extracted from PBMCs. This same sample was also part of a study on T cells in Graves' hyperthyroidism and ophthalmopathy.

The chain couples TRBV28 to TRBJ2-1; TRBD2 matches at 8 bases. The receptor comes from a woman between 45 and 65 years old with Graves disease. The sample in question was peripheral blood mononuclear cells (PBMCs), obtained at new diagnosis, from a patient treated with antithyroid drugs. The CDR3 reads CASSSPGTSKFF. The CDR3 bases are TGTGCCAGCAGTTCCCCCGGGACTAGTAAGTTCTTC.